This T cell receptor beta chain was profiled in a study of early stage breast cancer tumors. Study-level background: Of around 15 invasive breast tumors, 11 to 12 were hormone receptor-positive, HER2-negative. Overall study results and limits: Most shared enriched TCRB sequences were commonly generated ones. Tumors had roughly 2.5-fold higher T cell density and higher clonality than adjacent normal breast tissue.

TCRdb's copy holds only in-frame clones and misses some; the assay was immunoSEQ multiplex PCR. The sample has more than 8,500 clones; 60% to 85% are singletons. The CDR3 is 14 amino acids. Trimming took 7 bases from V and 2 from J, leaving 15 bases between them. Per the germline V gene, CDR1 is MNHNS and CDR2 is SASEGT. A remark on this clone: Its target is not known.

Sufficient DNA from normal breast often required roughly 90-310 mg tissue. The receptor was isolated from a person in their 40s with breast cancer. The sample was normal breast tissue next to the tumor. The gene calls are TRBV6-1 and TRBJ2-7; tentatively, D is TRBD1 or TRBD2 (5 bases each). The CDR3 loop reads CASKHAGAPYEQYF. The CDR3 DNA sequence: TGTGCCAGCAAGCACGCCGGGGCCCCCTACGAGCAGTACTTC.